This T cell receptor (beta chain) was observed in a study of CD8+ T cells in alopecia areata (dated by TCRdb to between 2018 and 2020). Concerning the study at large: Treated patients were enrolled in an open-label pilot trial of oral tofacitinib, 5 to 10 mg twice daily, for moderate-to-severe alopecia areata. Patients stayed on tofacitinib for 6 to 18 months and then had 6 months of follow-up off drug so that delayed response and recurrence could be assessed. The SALT score, which quantifies the percentage of affected scalp surface area, was used to measure disease severity in treated patients. TCRbeta CDR3 regions were amplified by immunoSEQ multiplex PCR with 35 Vbeta forward and 13 Jbeta reverse primers. RNA came from the PAXgene miRNA kit for fixed scalp, the miRNeasy kit for PBMCs, and the RNeasy kit for mouse skin. Human TCRbeta sequencing covered scalp tissue and sorted CD4+ and CD8+ peripheral blood T cells from patchy and totalis/universalis alopecia areata patients and healthy controls. Biopsies were taken from tofacitinib-treated patients at baseline and at 4 and 24 weeks of treatment, and a later scalp biopsy was taken in several of the tofacitinib-treated patients. The study used high-throughput TCRbeta sequencing to examine T cell clonal expansion in alopecia areata, in both the C3H/HeJ mouse model and human patients. Scalp clonality was compared among normal scalp (n=4), patchy alopecia areata scalp (n=8), and alopecia totalis/universalis scalp (n=8).

Library construction relied on the immunoSEQ multiplex PCR assay. RNA was extracted from all samples and reverse transcribed into cDNA, which served as template for TCR sequencing. SuperScript III was used for first-strand cDNA synthesis, primed with a 2:1 mix of oligo-dT and random hexamers. A synthetic immune receptor repertoire was used to gauge amplification bias, and whatever bias remained was removed computationally. The authors' analysis ran thus. After raw reads were preprocessed to remove errors, the CDR3 was defined following IMGT conventions as running from the conserved cysteine to phenylalanine. Clonality was calculated as 1 minus Shannon entropy normalized by log2 of the number of productive unique TCRs. Scalp TCRbeta sequences were cross-referenced with sorted blood CD4 and CD8 repertoires so that the CD4 or CD8 identity of scalp clones could be inferred. TCRdb carries this immuneACCESS record with in-frame sequences only. Its versions omit some clonotypes, under half of them owing to an unresolved V gene in the studies checked, with the rest unexplained. That table gives V, J and clone size, and the DNA gave D and trimming. For this sample there are some 180,000 clones; approximately 50% appear just once. 10% of the sample lies in the top ten.

A remark on this clone: Its antigen specificity is not known. Base qualities are missing; no much larger clone stands one base away.

V was cut back by 6 bases and J by 10 bases, leaving a gap of 15 bases between them. The germline V gene provides CDR1 MGHDK and CDR2 SYGVNS. The CDR3 contains 12 residues, cysteine and phenylalanine counted. The retained sequence is limited to the CDR3, 36 bases, with the frame set at the first base. Findings and caveats that apply to the study as a whole: Tofacitinib significantly decreased scalp clonality and the number of expanded CD8+ clones among the top 100 scalp clones. Higher clonality and more expanded CD8+ clones were observed in lesional scalp than in normal scalp, particularly in alopecia totalis/universalis, a finding suggestive of antigenic drive. Because the treated cohort was small and had only one nonresponder, larger studies are needed to examine links between baseline CD8+ expansion and response. Unlike mouse skin, which is dominated by gammadelta T cells, normal human skin has resident alphabeta T cells that are also sequenced, and this complicates analysis of the scalp TCR repertoire. Many expanded lesional clones were found to persist in scalp and blood during tofacitinib treatment, and relapse after treatment cessation may be partly explained by this persistence. Shared TCR sequences between patients were less evident than in mice, which may be partly attributable to HLA diversity in the patient population.

Explained via the paper, the treatment or condition label denotes: oral pan-JAK inhibitor, 5-10 mg twice daily. Lesional scalp punch biopsies and peripheral blood were collected from alopecia areata patients. PBMCs were isolated by density centrifugation and stained for CD3, CD4 and CD8, and CD4+ and CD8+ T cells were sorted on a FACSAria. The specimen comprised CD8+ T cells sorted from blood, sampled at approximately week 52, from a patient treated with tofacitinib. The chain was built from TRBV25-1 and TRBJ1-1; a weak D assignment points to TRBD1 (5 bases agree). This TCR derives from a human donor with alopecia areata. The DNA sequence is given as TGTGCCAGCAGCCCGGGGGGTTCCGTAGCTTTCTTT. Translated, this is CASSPGGSVAFF. The full variable domain, completed from the reference TRBV25-1 and TRBJ1-1 proteins outside the CDR3, reads EADIYQTPRYLVIGTGKKITLECSQTMGHDKMYWYQQDPGMELHLIHYSYGVNSTEKGDLSSESTVSRIRTEHFPLTLESARPSHTSQYLCASSPGGSVAFFGQGTRLTVV.